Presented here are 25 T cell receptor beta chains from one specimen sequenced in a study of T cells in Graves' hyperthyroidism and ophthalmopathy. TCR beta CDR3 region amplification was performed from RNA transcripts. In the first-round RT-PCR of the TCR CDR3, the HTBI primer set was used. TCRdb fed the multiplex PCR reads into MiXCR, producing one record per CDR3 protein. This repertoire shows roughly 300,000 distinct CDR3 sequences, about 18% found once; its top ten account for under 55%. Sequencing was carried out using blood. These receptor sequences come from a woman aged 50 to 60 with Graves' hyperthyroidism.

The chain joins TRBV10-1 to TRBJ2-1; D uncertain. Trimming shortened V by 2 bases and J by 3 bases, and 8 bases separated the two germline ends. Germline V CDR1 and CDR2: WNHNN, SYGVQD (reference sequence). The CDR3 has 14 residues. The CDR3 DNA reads TGCGCCAGCAGTGAGAGTCAGGACTACAATGAGCAGTTCTTC. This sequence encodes CASSESQDYNEQFF.

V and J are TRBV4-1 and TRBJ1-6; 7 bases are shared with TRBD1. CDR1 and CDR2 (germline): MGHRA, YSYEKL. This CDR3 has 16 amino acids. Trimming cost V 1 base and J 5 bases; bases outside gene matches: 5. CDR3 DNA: TGCGCCAGCAGCCAAGTTACAGGGGCGCATAATTCACCCCTCCACTTT. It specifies CASSQVTGAHNSPLHF.

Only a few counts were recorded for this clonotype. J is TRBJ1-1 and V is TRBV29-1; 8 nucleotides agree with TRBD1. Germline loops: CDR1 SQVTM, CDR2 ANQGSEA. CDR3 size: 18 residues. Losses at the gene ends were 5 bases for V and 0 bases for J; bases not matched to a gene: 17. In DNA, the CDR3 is TGCAGCGTTATGGACAGGGTGCGCGGTGGGGTTATGAACACTGAAGCTTTCTTT. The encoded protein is CSVMDRVRGGVMNTEAFF.

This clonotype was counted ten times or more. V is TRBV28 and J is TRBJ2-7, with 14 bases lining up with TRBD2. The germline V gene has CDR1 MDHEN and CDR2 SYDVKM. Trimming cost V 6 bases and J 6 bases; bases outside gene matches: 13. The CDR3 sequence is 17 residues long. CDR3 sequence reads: CASRIGGGGLAGVEQYF. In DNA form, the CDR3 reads TGTGCCAGCAGAATCGGGGGGGGGGGACTAGCGGGAGTCGAGCAGTACTTC.

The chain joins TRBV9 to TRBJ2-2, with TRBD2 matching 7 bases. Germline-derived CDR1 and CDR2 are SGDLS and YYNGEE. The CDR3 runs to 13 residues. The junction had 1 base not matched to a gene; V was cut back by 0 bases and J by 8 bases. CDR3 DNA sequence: TGTGCCAGCAGCGTAGCGGGGGGAGGGGAGCTGTTTTTT. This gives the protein CASSVAGGGELFF.

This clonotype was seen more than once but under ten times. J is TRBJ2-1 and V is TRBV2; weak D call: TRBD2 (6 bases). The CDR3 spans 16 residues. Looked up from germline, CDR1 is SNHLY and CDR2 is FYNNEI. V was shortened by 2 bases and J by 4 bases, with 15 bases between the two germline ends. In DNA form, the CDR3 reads TGTGCCAGCAGTGAACTTAGTGGCGGGGTTTACAATGAGCAGTTCTTC. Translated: CASSELSGGVYNEQFF.

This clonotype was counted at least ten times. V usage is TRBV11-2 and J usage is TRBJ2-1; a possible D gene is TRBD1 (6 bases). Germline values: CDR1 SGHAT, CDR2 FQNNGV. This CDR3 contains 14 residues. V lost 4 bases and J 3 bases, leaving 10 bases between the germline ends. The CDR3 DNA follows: TGTGCCAGCAGCTGGAGACAGGACTACAATGAGCAGTTCTTC. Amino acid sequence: CASSWRQDYNEQFF.

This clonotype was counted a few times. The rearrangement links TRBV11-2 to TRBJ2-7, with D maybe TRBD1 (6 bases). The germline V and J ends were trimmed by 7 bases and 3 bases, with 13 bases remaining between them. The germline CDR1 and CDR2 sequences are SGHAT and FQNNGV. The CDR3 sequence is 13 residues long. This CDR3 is CASTRTESYEQYF. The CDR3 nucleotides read TGTGCCAGCACCAGGACAGAAAGCTACGAGCAGTACTTC.

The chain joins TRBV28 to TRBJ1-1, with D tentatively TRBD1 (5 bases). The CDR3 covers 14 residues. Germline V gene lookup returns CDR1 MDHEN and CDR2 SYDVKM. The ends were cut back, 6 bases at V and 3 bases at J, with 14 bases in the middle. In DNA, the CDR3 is TGTGCCAGCAGCCCGGGACTGCCGGACACTGAAGCTTTCTTT. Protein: CASSPGLPDTEAFF.

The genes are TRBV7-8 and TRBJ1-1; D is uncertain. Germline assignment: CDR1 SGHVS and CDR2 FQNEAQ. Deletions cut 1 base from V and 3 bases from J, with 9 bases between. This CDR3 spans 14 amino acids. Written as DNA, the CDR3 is TGTGCCAGCAGCTTAGAGGGCGGATACACTGAAGCTTTCTTT. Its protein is CASSLEGGYTEAFF.

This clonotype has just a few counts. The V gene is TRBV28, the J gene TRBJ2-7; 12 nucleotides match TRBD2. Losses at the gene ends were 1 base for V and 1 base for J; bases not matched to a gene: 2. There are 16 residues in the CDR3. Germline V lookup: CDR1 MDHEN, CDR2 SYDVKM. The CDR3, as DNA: TGTGCCAGCAGTTTATCGACTAGCGGGAGATCCTACGAGCAGTACTTC. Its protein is CASSLSTSGRSYEQYF. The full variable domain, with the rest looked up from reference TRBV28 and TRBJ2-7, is DVKVTQSSRYLVKRTGEKVFLECVQDMDHENMFWYRQDPGLGLRLIYFSYDVKMKEKGDIPEGYSVSREKKERFSLILESASTNQTSMYLCASSLSTSGRSYEQYFGPGTRLTVT.

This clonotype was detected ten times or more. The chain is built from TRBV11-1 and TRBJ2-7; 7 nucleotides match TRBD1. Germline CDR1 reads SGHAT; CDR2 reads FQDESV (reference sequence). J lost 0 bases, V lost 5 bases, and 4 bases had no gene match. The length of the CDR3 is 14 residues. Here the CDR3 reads CASSDRQGSYEQYF. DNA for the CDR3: TGTGCCAGCAGCGACAGACAGGGCTCCTACGAGCAGTACTTC. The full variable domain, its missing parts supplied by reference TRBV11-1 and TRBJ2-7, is EAEVAQSPRYKITEKSQAVAFWCDPISGHATLYWYRQILGQGPELLVQFQDESVVDDSQLPKDRFSAERLKGVDSTLKIQPAELGDSAMYLCASSDRQGSYEQYFGPGTRLTVT.

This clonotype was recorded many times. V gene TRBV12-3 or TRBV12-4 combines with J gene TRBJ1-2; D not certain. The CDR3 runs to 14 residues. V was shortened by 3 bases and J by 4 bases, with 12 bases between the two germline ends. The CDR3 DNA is TGTGCCAGCAGTTTCGCTTTCGTAGCCTATGGCTACACCTTC. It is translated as CASSFAFVAYGYTF.

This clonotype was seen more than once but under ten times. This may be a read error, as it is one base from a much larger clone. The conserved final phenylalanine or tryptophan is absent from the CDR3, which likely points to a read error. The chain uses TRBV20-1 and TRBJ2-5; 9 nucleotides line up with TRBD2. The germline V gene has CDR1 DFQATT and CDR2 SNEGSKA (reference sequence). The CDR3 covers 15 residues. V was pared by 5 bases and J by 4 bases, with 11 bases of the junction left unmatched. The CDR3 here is CSALTPGLAGETQYS. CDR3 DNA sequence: TGCAGTGCTCTAACCCCGGGACTAGCAGGAGAGACCCAGTACTCC.

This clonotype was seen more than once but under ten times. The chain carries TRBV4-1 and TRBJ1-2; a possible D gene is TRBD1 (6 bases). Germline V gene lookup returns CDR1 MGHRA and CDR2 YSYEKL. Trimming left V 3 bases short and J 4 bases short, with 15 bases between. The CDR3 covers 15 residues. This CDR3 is CASSHGGAGSYGYTF. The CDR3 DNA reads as TGCGCCAGCAGCCATGGGGGGGCCGGGAGCTATGGCTACACCTTC.

CDR3 nucleotide sequence: TGCGCCAGCAGCTTGGCGAGCGGGGGGAAGATAGATACGCAGTATTTT. Translated, it gives CASSLASGGKIDTQYF. V and J are TRBV5-1 and TRBJ2-3; 9 nucleotides line up with TRBD2. Germline-derived CDR1 and CDR2 are SGHRS and YFSETQ. The CDR3 contains 16 residues. J lost 5 bases, V lost 0 bases, and 7 bases had no gene match.

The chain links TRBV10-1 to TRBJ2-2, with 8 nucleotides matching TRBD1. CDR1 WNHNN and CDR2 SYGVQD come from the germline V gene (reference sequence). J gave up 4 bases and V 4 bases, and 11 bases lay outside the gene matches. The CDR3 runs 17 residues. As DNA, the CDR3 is TGCGCCAGCAGTGCCTCATCCGGGACAGGAGCCACCGGGGAGCTGTTTTTT. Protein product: CASSASSGTGATGELFF.

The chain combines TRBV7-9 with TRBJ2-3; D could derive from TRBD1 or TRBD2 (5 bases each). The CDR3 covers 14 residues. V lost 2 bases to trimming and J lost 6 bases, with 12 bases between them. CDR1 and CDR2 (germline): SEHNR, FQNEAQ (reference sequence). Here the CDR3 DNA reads TGTGCCAGCAGCTTAATCGGGACGATCGATACGCAGTATTTT. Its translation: CASSLIGTIDTQYF. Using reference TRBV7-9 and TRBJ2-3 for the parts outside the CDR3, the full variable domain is DTGVSQNPRHKITKRGQNVTFRCDPISEHNRLYWYRQTLGQGPEFLTYFQNEAQLEKSRLLSDRFSAERPKGSFSTLEIQRTEQGDSAMYLCASSLIGTIDTQYFGPGTRLTVL.

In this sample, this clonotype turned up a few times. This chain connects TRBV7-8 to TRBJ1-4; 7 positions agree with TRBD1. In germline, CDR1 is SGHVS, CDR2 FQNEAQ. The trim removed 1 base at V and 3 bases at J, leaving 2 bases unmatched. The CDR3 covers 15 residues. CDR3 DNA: TGTGCCAGCAGCTTAGAAGGGGGCCCTAATGAAAAACTGTTTTTT. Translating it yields CASSLEGGPNEKLFF.

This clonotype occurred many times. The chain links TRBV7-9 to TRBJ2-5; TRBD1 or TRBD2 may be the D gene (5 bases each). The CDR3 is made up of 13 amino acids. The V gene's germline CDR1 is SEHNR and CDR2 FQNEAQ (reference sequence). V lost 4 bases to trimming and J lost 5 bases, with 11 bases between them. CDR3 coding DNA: TGTGCCAGCAGCTCCCTGGGGACGGAGACCCAGTACTTC. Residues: CASSSLGTETQYF. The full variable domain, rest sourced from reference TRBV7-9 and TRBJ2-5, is DTGVSQNPRHKITKRGQNVTFRCDPISEHNRLYWYRQTLGQGPEFLTYFQNEAQLEKSRLLSDRFSAERPKGSFSTLEIQRTEQGDSAMYLCASSSLGTETQYFGPGTRLLVL.

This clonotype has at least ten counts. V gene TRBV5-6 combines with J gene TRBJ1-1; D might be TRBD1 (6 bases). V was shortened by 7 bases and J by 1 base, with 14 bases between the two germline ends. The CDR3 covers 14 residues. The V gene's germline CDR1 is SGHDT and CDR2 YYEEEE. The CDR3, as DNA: TGTGCCAGCGCCTACAGGGCGGGGAACACTGAAGCTTTCTTT. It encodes CASAYRAGNTEAFF.

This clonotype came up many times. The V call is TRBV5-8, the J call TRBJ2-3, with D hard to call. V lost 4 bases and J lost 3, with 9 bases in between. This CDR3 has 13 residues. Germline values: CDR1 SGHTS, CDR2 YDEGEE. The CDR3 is CASSNQQTDTQYF. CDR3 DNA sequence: TGTGCCAGCAGCAACCAACAGACAGATACGCAGTATTTT.

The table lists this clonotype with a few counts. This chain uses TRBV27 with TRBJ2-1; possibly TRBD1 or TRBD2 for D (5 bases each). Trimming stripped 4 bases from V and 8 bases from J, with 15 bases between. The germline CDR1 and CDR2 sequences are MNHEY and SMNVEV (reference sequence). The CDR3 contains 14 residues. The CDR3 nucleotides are TGTGCCAGCAGTTGGTTTGGGGGAAACGATGAGCAGTTCTTC. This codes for CASSWFGGNDEQFF.

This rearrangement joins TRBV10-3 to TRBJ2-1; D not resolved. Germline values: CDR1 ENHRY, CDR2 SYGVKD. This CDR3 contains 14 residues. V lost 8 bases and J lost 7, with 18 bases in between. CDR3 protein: CAISPPSLGNEQFF. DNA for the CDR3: TGTGCCATCTCCCCTCCGAGCCTGGGAAATGAGCAGTTCTTC.

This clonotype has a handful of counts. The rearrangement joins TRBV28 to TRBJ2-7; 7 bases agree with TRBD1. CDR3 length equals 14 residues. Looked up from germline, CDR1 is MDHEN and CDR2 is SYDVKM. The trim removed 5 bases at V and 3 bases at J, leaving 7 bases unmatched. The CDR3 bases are TGTGCCAGCAGTCCACAGGGGACAATCTACGAGCAGTACTTC. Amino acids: CASSPQGTIYEQYF.